The T cell receptor beta chain described here comes from a study of T cell repertoires in cytomegalovirus infection. Study-wide points: Using cumulative public TCR beta family frequency, the authors identified those who carried CMV together with the relevant HLA. The ex vivo response was dominated by HLA-C-restricted CMV-specific TCR beta clonotypes.

From the reads, TCRdb called clonotypes with MiXCR, one entry per CDR3 protein. In the table there are approximately 1,000,000 distinct CDR3 sequences, about a third of which are singletons. The CDR3 has 15 residues. Germline assignment: CDR1 SGHVS and CDR2 FQNEAQ. Trimming removed 1 base from V and 4 bases from J, with 14 bases in between. With regard to this clonotype: The target antigen is unknown.

This receptor was taken from a human donor in good health (CMV status not recorded). Some clones in this sample may be carry-over from other donors' samples. V and J are TRBV7-8 and TRBJ2-7; D might be TRBD1 (5 bases). Sequenced here: cultured CD8+ T cells from PBMCs, sampled from culture after CMV antigen stimulation. The CDR3 bases are TGTGCCAGCAGCTTAGGTGCGCAGGGTGGATACGAGCAGTACGTC. Translated: CASSLGAQGGYEQYV.